This TCR beta chain is drawn from a study of tumor-infiltrating lymphocytes in oesophageal squamous cell carcinoma. V was pared by 2 bases and J by 11 bases, with 10 bases between. The V gene's germline CDR1 is MDHEN and CDR2 SYDVKM. The CDR3 covers 12 residues. This clonotype counts as medium-sized. TCRdb recomputed calls from the PCR reads with MiXCR, one row per CDR3 protein. The sample records about 7,100 distinct CDR3 sequences, about 15% being singletons. This receptor was identified in a male donor with esophageal squamous cell carcinoma. The sequenced sample was blood. V usage is TRBV28 and J usage is TRBJ2-4; D gene uncertain. The CDR3 is CASSLLVGFQYF. CDR3 DNA sequence: TGTGCCAGCAGTTTACTAGTAGGGTTTCAGTACTTC.